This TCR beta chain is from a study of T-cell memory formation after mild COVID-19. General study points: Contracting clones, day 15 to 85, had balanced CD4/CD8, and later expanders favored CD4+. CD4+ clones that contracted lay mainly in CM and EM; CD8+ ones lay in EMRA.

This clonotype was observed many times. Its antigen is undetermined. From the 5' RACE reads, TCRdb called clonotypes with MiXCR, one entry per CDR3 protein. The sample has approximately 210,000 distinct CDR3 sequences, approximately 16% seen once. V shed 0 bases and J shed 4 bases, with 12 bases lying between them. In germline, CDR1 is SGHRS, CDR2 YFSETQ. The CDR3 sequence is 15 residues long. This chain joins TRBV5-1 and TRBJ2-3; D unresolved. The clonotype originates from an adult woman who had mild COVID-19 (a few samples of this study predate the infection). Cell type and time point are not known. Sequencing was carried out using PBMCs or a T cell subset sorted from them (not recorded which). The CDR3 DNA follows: TGCGCCAGCAGCTTGGAGGGCGGTAAAGCAGATACGCAGTATTTT. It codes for CASSLEGGKADTQYF.